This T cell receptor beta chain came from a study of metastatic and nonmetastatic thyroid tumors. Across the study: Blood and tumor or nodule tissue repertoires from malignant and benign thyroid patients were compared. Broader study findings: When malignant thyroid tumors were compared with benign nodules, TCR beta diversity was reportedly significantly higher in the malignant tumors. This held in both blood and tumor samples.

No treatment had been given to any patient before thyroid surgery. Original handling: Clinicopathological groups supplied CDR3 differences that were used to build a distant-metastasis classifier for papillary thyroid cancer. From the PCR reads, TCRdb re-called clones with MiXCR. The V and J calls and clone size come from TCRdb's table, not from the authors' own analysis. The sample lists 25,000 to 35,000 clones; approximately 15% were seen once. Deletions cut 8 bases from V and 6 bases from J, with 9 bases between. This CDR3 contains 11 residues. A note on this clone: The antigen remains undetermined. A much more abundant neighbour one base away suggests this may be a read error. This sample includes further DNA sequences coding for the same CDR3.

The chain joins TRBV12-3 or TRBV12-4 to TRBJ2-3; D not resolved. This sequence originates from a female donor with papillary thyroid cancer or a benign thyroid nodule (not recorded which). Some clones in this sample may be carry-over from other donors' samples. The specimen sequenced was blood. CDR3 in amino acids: CASGLGDTQYF. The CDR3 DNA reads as TGTGCCAGCGGATTGGGTGATACGCAGTATTTT.